A single sample gave rise to the 14 T cell receptor beta chains below, sequenced in a study of cytomegalovirus exposure and HLA in healthy donors. PCR involved 60 Vbeta and 13 Jbeta primers. Repertoires were generated with immunoSEQ multiplex PCR, while TCRdb's copy carries only in-frame clones and drops some. Found here are about 160,000 clones, less than 80% of them singletons; the top ten hold 2% to 2.5%. Sequencing used PBMCs. These receptors all stem from a man in his forties in good health and CMV-seronegative.

V gene TRBV5-1 combines with J gene TRBJ2-3; TRBD2 agrees at 11 bases. J lost 4 bases, V lost 2 bases, and 3 bases had no gene match. Germline V gives CDR1 SGHRS, CDR2 YFSETQ. This CDR3 contains 15 residues. CDR3 residues: CASSLSLAGADTQYF. CDR3 coding DNA: TGCGCCAGCAGCTTATCACTAGCGGGAGCAGATACGCAGTATTTT.

The rearrangement joins TRBV28 to TRBJ1-2, with TRBD1 identical over 9 bases. Germline lookup yields CDR1 MDHEN and CDR2 SYDVKM. The CDR3 has 11 amino acids. The CDR3 reads CVTGGLDGYTF. CDR3 bases: TGTGTAACAGGGGGCTTGGATGGCTACACCTTC.

A note on this clone: The sample holds other DNA sequences that translate to the same CDR3. This rearrangement joins TRBV5-1 to TRBJ1-1, with 7 bases matching TRBD1. V was pared by 0 bases and J by 1 base, with 0 bases of the junction left unmatched. The CDR3 spans 14 residues. Germline V CDR1 and CDR2: SGHRS, YFSETQ. The CDR3 loop reads CASSLEGANTEAFF. CDR3 in DNA: TGCGCCAGCAGCTTGGAGGGGGCGAACACTGAAGCTTTCTTT.

This chain uses TRBV4-2 with TRBJ2-2, with D perhaps TRBD1 (5 bases). Per the germline V gene, CDR1 is LGHNA and CDR2 is YNFKEQ. Trimming left V 8 bases short and J 2 bases short, with 12 bases between. The length of the CDR3 is 14 residues. DNA of the CDR3: TGTGCCAGCGAAGGGGCAGGAAACACCGGGGAGCTGTTTTTT. This gives the protein CASEGAGNTGELFF.

The gene calls are TRBV2 and TRBJ1-5; TRBD1 matches at 9 bases. The CDR3 totals 17 residues. J was trimmed by 6 bases and V by 5 bases; bases with no gene match: 14. The V gene's germline CDR1 is SNHLY and CDR2 FYNNEI. This CDR3 is CASSTSPGQGIFQPQHF. The CDR3 nucleotides read TGTGCCAGCAGTACTAGCCCGGGACAGGGTATATTTCAGCCCCAGCATTTT.

The rearrangement joins TRBV5-6 to TRBJ1-4, with D perhaps matching TRBD1 (5 bases). The length of the CDR3 is 16 residues. Trimming removed 4 bases at V and 8 bases at J, with 21 bases between. From germline, CDR1 is SGHDT and CDR2 YYEEEE. The CDR3 spells CASSGIGQGGFEKLFF. In DNA form, the CDR3 reads TGTGCCAGCAGCGGCATTGGCCAGGGTGGGTTCGAAAAACTGTTTTTT.

The V and J genes are TRBV28 and TRBJ2-1, with 9 bases fitting TRBD1. The CDR3 extends over 13 amino acids. Unmatched junction bases numbered 4, after V lost 6 bases and J lost 7 bases. Per the germline V gene, CDR1 is MDHEN and CDR2 is SYDVKM. The CDR3 protein is CASRDRGRNEQFF. The CDR3 nucleotides read TGTGCCAGCAGAGACAGGGGGAGGAATGAGCAGTTCTTC. The full variable domain, rest sourced from reference TRBV28 and TRBJ2-1, is DVKVTQSSRYLVKRTGEKVFLECVQDMDHENMFWYRQDPGLGLRLIYFSYDVKMKEKGDIPEGYSVSREKKERFSLILESASTNQTSMYLCASRDRGRNEQFFGPGTRLTVL.

The rearrangement uses TRBV19 and TRBJ2-5; the match to TRBD2 covers 9 bases. The J call may be mistaken, given a closer DNA end match to TRBJ2-7. Germline CDR1 is LNHDA and CDR2 is SQIVND (reference sequence). The CDR3 length is 15 residues. The CDR3 sequence is CASSTPSGRLSEQYF. The DNA for the CDR3 is TGTGCCAGTAGTACTCCCAGCGGGAGGCTCTCCGAGCAGTACTTC.

J is TRBJ2-5 and V is TRBV28; 7 positions match TRBD1. V gave up 5 bases and J gave up 1 base; unmatched junction bases: 7. The CDR3 sequence is 15 residues long. The V gene's germline CDR1 is MDHEN and CDR2 SYDVKM. The CDR3 region has the DNA TGTGCCAGCAGTAATCCCCGGGACAGCCAAGAGACCCAGTACTTC. This translates into CASSNPRDSQETQYF.

J is TRBJ2-2 and V is TRBV6-1; D remains unclear. V lost 6 bases and J lost 2, with 4 bases in between. The CDR3 is made up of 12 amino acids. Germline assignment: CDR1 MNHNS and CDR2 SASEGT. CDR3 sequence: CASRTNTGELFF. CDR3 nucleotide sequence: TGTGCCAGCAGGACTAACACCGGGGAGCTGTTTTTT.

The count of this clone is one. The rearrangement links TRBV19 to TRBJ1-3, with D perhaps TRBD1 (6 bases). The CDR3 runs 13 residues. The germline CDR1 and CDR2 sequences are LNHDA and SQIVND (reference sequence). Between the trimmed V and J ends, which lost 7 bases and 2 bases, there was a span of 9 bases. The CDR3 sequence: CASTGTPGNTIYF. The CDR3 DNA sequence: TGTGCCAGTACCGGGACACCTGGAAACACCATATATTTT.

Concerning this clone itself: One junction end disagrees with the germline gene, perhaps due to a read error. The CDR3 loop is CASKVRTVKNSQYF. In DNA, the CDR3 is TGTGCCAGCAAGGTTCGGACAGTTAAAAACAGTCAGTACTTC. The chain is built from TRBV5-8 and TRBJ2-4, with D perhaps matching TRBD1 (6 bases). Germline lookup yields CDR1 SGHTS and CDR2 YDEGEE. The CDR3 has 14 amino acids.

This sequence joins TRBV10-3 and TRBJ2-3; perhaps TRBD1 as D (6 bases). The CDR3 extends over 15 amino acids. With 3 bases removed from V and 1 base from J, the gap between germline ends came to 11 bases. CDR1 and CDR2 from the germline V gene are ENHRY and SYGVKD. CDR3 DNA sequence: TGTGCCATCAGTGAAGGGGCAGGGGGCACAGATACGCAGTATTTT. Protein product: CAISEGAGGTDTQYF.

This chain joins TRBV4-3 and TRBJ1-1, with 9 bases fitting TRBD1. The germline gives CDR1 LGHNA, CDR2 YSLEER. The CDR3 runs 16 residues. Trimming removed 0 bases from V and 4 bases from J; junction bases left unmatched: 6. Written as DNA, the CDR3 is TGCGCCAGCAGCCAAGAGTACAGGGGGCGGAGCACTGAAGCTTTCTTT. Translating gives CASSQEYRGRSTEAFF.